Listed below are T cell receptor beta chains from one sample, sequenced in a study of neoadjuvant anti-PD-1 for oral cavity cancer. Sequencing used immunoSEQ multiplex PCR; TCRdb keeps in-frame clones, though not all of them. This sample yields around 13,000 clones, of which around 70% are seen a single time; about 2.7% belongs to the top ten. This specimen was PBMCs, taken after nivolumab (anti-PD-1) treatment. Receptors were obtained from a person aged 40 to 85 with oral cavity squamous cell carcinoma. CDR3s include the opening cysteine and the closing phenylalanine or tryptophan. The order of the fields is V gene, D gene, J gene, clone size, CDR3 protein, CDR3 DNA. D genes are given only for firm matches. Size is stated for part of the rows, as once, few or many counts, or as a class when the clone is expanded.

v_gene: TRBV10-3; d_gene: .; j_gene: TRBJ2-7; abundance: .; CDR3aa: CAISESLRAGEQYF; CDR3nt: TGTGCCATCAGTGAGTCCTTACGAGCTGGGGAGCAGTACTTC
v_gene: TRBV15; d_gene: .; j_gene: TRBJ2-5; abundance: .; CDR3aa: CATSRDSRNQETQYF; CDR3nt: TGTGCCACCAGCAGAGACTCCAGAAATCAAGAGACCCAGTACTTC
v_gene: TRBV2; d_gene: TRBD1; j_gene: TRBJ2-3; abundance: .; CDR3aa: CASRPGQGGDTQYF; CDR3nt: TGTGCCAGCAGGCCGGGACAGGGAGGGGATACGCAGTATTTT
v_gene: TRBV21-1; d_gene: .; j_gene: TRBJ2-3; abundance: few; CDR3aa: CASSKFLKGLAVTDTQYF; CDR3nt: TGTGCCAGCAGCAAATTTCTTAAGGGACTAGCGGTGACAGATACGCAGTATTTT
v_gene: TRBV6-5; d_gene: TRBD2; j_gene: TRBJ2-7; abundance: few; CDR3aa: CASSLGGTSGRAQYF; CDR3nt: TGTGCCAGCAGTTTAGGCGGGACTAGCGGGAGGGCGCAGTACTTC
v_gene: TRBV28; d_gene: TRBD1; j_gene: TRBJ1-1; abundance: few; CDR3aa: CASSLGDRVTEAFF; CDR3nt: TGTGCCAGCAGTTTGGGGGACAGGGTCACTGAAGCTTTCTTT
v_gene: TRBV28; d_gene: TRBD1; j_gene: TRBJ1-2; abundance: .; CDR3aa: CASFLMDNGDSNYGYTF; CDR3nt: TGTGCCAGCTTCTTAATGGACAATGGGGACAGCAACTATGGCTACACCTTC
v_gene: TRBV5-1; d_gene: TRBD1; j_gene: TRBJ2-2; abundance: .; CDR3aa: CASSFPTGVNTGELFF; CDR3nt: TGCGCCAGCAGCTTCCCGACAGGGGTGAACACCGGGGAGCTGTTTTTT
v_gene: TRBV7-8; d_gene: TRBD2; j_gene: TRBJ2-5; abundance: .; CDR3aa: CASSLWSLAGRPQETQYF; CDR3nt: TGTGCCAGCAGCTTATGGTCTCTAGCGGGGAGACCTCAAGAGACCCAGTACTTC
v_gene: TRBV15; d_gene: .; j_gene: TRBJ2-6; abundance: .; CDR3aa: CATSSSQRFSSGANVLTF; CDR3nt: TGTGCCACCAGCAGCTCACAGAGATTCAGCTCTGGGGCCAACGTCCTGACTTTC
v_gene: TRBV6-6; d_gene: .; j_gene: TRBJ1-3; abundance: .; CDR3aa: CATIRQANGNTIYF; CDR3nt: TGTGCCACTATCCGACAGGCCAACGGAAACACCATATATTTT
v_gene: TRBV30; d_gene: .; j_gene: TRBJ2-5; abundance: .; CDR3aa: CAWNPGGETQYF; CDR3nt: TGTGCCTGGAACCCTGGCGGAGAGACCCAGTACTTC
v_gene: TRBV28; d_gene: TRBD2; j_gene: TRBJ2-3; abundance: .; CDR3aa: CASSLSGRDTQYF; CDR3nt: TGTGCCAGCAGTCTTAGCGGGAGGGATACGCAGTATTTT
v_gene: TRBV5-1; d_gene: .; j_gene: TRBJ2-7; abundance: once; CDR3aa: CASSFQGEQYF; CDR3nt: TGCGCCAGCAGCTTCCAGGGCGAGCAGTACTTC
v_gene: TRBV6-1; d_gene: TRBD2; j_gene: TRBJ2-7; abundance: .; CDR3aa: CASSEVGTSGRDGYF; CDR3nt: TGTGCCAGCAGTGAAGTGGGGACTAGCGGGAGGGACGGGTACTTC
v_gene: TRBV5-1; d_gene: .; j_gene: TRBJ1-1; abundance: .; CDR3aa: CASSRAGITEAFF; CDR3nt: TGCGCCAGCAGCCGGGCGGGAATTACTGAAGCTTTCTTT
v_gene: TRBV6-5; d_gene: .; j_gene: TRBJ1-1; abundance: .; CDR3aa: CASSYRGGAQNTEAFF; CDR3nt: TGTGCCAGCAGTTACCGCGGCGGGGCTCAAAACACTGAAGCTTTCTTT
v_gene: TRBV6-6; d_gene: .; j_gene: TRBJ2-3; abundance: once; CDR3aa: CASSSPRDLITQYF; CDR3nt: TGTGCCAGCAGTTCGCCCCGGGATCTAATTACGCAGTATTTT
v_gene: TRBV7-8; d_gene: .; j_gene: TRBJ1-1; abundance: .; CDR3aa: CASSLGGRTEAFF; CDR3nt: TGTGCCAGCAGCCTGGGGGGGAGGACTGAAGCTTTCTTT
v_gene: TRBV7-6; d_gene: .; j_gene: TRBJ1-5; abundance: large; CDR3aa: CASSLGGDQPQHF; CDR3nt: TGTGCCAGCAGCTTAGGGGGGGACCAGCCCCAGCATTTT
v_gene: TRBV18; d_gene: .; j_gene: TRBJ2-2; abundance: .; CDR3aa: CASSPSGYTGELFF; CDR3nt: TGTGCCAGCTCACCTAGCGGCTACACCGGGGAGCTGTTTTTT
v_gene: TRBV6-5; d_gene: .; j_gene: TRBJ1-2; abundance: .; CDR3aa: CATGGRGRGYTF; CDR3nt: TGTGCCACGGGGGGCAGGGGCCGCGGCTACACCTTC
v_gene: TRBV29-1; d_gene: TRBD1; j_gene: TRBJ2-7; abundance: .; CDR3aa: CSAQGQENYEQYF; CDR3nt: TGCAGCGCCCAAGGACAGGAAAACTACGAGCAGTACTTC
v_gene: TRBV4-2; d_gene: TRBD1; j_gene: TRBJ2-4; abundance: .; CDR3aa: CASSQRGDRGLLAKNIQYF; CDR3nt: TGTGCCAGCAGCCAGAGGGGGGACAGGGGACTGCTAGCCAAAAACATTCAGTACTTC
v_gene: TRBV30; d_gene: .; j_gene: TRBJ2-3; abundance: .; CDR3aa: CAWTEPTPPHTQYF; CDR3nt: TGTGCCTGGACCGAACCAACCCCCCCCCATACGCAGTATTTT
v_gene: TRBV7-9; d_gene: TRBD1; j_gene: TRBJ1-2; abundance: .; CDR3aa: CASSLGTGEGAYGYTF; CDR3nt: TGTGCCAGCAGCTTAGGAACTGGGGAGGGGGCTTATGGCTACACCTTC
v_gene: TRBV11-1; d_gene: .; j_gene: TRBJ1-1; abundance: .; CDR3aa: CASSPREEAFF; CDR3nt: TGTGCCAGCAGCCCCCGGGAAGAAGCTTTCTTT
v_gene: TRBV6-5; d_gene: .; j_gene: TRBJ1-5; abundance: .; CDR3aa: CASSRAYSNQPQHF; CDR3nt: TGTGCCAGCAGCCGGGCTTATAGCAATCAGCCCCAGCATTTT
v_gene: TRBV7-7; d_gene: .; j_gene: TRBJ2-2; abundance: once; CDR3aa: CASSQSGTGELFF; CDR3nt: TGTGCTAGCAGCCAAAGCGGGACCGGGGAGCTGTTTTTT
v_gene: TRBV19; d_gene: .; j_gene: TRBJ2-2; abundance: .; CDR3aa: CASSILRNTGELLF; CDR3nt: TGTGCCAGTAGTATTTTACGAAACACCGGGGAGCTGCTTTTT
v_gene: TRBV6-5; d_gene: .; j_gene: TRBJ1-1; abundance: few; CDR3aa: CASRTFGTEAFF; CDR3nt: TGTGCCAGCAGGACCTTCGGCACTGAAGCTTTCTTT
v_gene: TRBV29-1; d_gene: .; j_gene: TRBJ1-1; abundance: .; CDR3aa: CSVGDGVEAFF; CDR3nt: TGCAGCGTGGGGGACGGGGTTGAAGCTTTCTTT
v_gene: TRBV11-2; d_gene: TRBD2; j_gene: TRBJ2-2; abundance: .; CDR3aa: CASTSRLAGVPGELFF; CDR3nt: TGTGCCAGCACCTCCCGGCTAGCGGGAGTCCCCGGGGAGCTGTTTTTT
v_gene: TRBV6-5; d_gene: .; j_gene: TRBJ2-7; abundance: .; CDR3aa: CASSYVGGPAPYF; CDR3nt: TGTGCCAGCAGTTACGTTGGGGGGCCCGCCCCGTACTTC
v_gene: TRBV7-9; d_gene: .; j_gene: TRBJ2-7; abundance: .; CDR3aa: CASSVSSATYEQYF; CDR3nt: TGTGCCAGCAGCGTGTCTAGCGCCACCTACGAGCAGTACTTC
v_gene: TRBV30; d_gene: .; j_gene: TRBJ1-5; abundance: .; CDR3aa: CAWGSSGGYQPQHF; CDR3nt: TGTGCCTGGGGCTCTTCGGGGGGGTACCAGCCCCAGCATTTT
v_gene: TRBV11-2; d_gene: TRBD1; j_gene: TRBJ1-4; abundance: .; CDR3aa: CASSLAGQGAEKLFF; CDR3nt: TGTGCCAGCAGCTTAGCTGGACAGGGGGCTGAAAAACTGTTTTTT
v_gene: TRBV6-1; d_gene: .; j_gene: TRBJ1-1; abundance: .; CDR3aa: CASRSRGVNTEAFF; CDR3nt: TGTGCCAGCAGATCGAGGGGGGTGAACACTGAAGCTTTCTTT
v_gene: TRBV19; d_gene: .; j_gene: TRBJ2-2; abundance: few; CDR3aa: CASNGGTTPSNTGELFF; CDR3nt: TGTGCCAGTAACGGCGGGACGACCCCCAGCAACACCGGGGAGCTGTTTTTT
v_gene: TRBV19; d_gene: TRBD2; j_gene: TRBJ2-7; abundance: .; CDR3aa: CASRTSGRAAYEQYF; CDR3nt: TGTGCCAGTAGAACTAGCGGGAGGGCCGCTTACGAGCAGTACTTC